Detailed here is one TCR beta chain. Its antigen is undetermined. A read error may produce the germline difference seen at one junction end. The data were taken from a study of cytomegalovirus exposure and HLA in healthy donors. Overall study context: An earlier analysis identified under 130 million unique TCR beta sequences in approximately 190 million T cells. Findings and limits, study-wide: Overall, approximately 150 TCR beta chains were annotated as cytomegalovirus-associated. Indistinguishable V segments, including TRBV6-2 and TRBV6-3, were excluded. Per a later analysis, 15,000 to 20,000 TCR beta sequences showed association with HLA alleles at 0.05 false discovery rate.

The germline CDR1 and CDR2 sequences are SGHVS and FNYEAQ. CDR3 length: 17 residues. 60 Vbeta and 13 Jbeta primers were used in PCR. Data came from immunoSEQ multiplex PCR; TCRdb stores just in-frame clones and leaves some out. The sample lists 130,000 or so clones, 82% seen once, with 1.5% in the top ten. This clonotype was obtained from a woman aged 18-35 years in good health and CMV-seronegative. The source material was PBMCs. J is TRBJ2-2 and V is TRBV7-6, with 7 bases identical to TRBD2. The CDR3 loop reads CASSPPPSGSFVGGLFF. For the CDR3, the DNA is TGTGCCAGCAGCCCCCCACCTAGCGGAAGTTTCGTCGGGGGGCTGTTTTTT.